The 26 T cell receptor beta chains in this list originate from one sample, sequenced in a study of a mutant IDH1 vaccine in newly diagnosed glioma. Time point defined: baseline, week 1 (first vaccination visit). The treatment is: pre-vaccination baseline after standard-of-care therapy. Here immunoSEQ multiplex PCR was the method, and the copy in TCRdb shows in-frame clones only, minus some. The sample lists about 92,000 clones; about 80% were seen once. This material consisted of PBMCs, taken from a glioma patient treated with radiotherapy, temozolomide or both. The receptors were sampled from a man aged 40-55 years with glioma.

In its sample, this clone was seen a few times. The rearrangement links TRBV29-1 to TRBJ1-4; D call uncertain. Looked up from germline, CDR1 is SQVTM and CDR2 is ANQGSEA. The CDR3 contains 12 residues. V dropped 4 bases and J dropped 5 bases, with 8 bases sitting between them. The CDR3 coding sequence is TGCAGCGTTGGTGGAGGGAATGAAAAACTGTTTTTT. As protein: CSVGGGNEKLFF. Full variable domain (outside the CDR3, taken from reference TRBV29-1 and TRBJ1-4): SAVISQKPSRDICQRGTSLTIQCQVDSQVTMMFWYRQQPGQSLTLIATANQGSEATYESGFVIDKFPISRPNLTFSTLTVSNMSPEDSSIYLCSVGGGNEKLFFGSGTQLSVL.

The chain recombines TRBV7-2 with TRBJ2-1; TRBD1 might be the D (6 bases). The CDR3 totals 15 residues. V was cut by 5 bases and J by 2 bases, with 13 bases left in between. Germline V CDR1 and CDR2: SGHTA, FQGNSA. CDR3 nucleotide sequence: TGTGCCAGCAGCACACGGGACATCACCTACAATGAGCAGTTCTTC. This translates into CASSTRDITYNEQFF.

In its sample, this clone was seen a few times. The chain recombines TRBV4-1 with TRBJ1-2; D gene ambiguous. This CDR3 spans 14 amino acids. V was clipped by 0 bases and J by 5 bases, with 10 bases between them. The germline CDR1 and CDR2 sequences are MGHRA and YSYEKL. CDR3 in amino acids: CASSQDHSRYGYTF. CDR3 in DNA: TGCGCCAGCAGCCAAGATCACTCCCGATATGGCTACACCTTC.

The chain couples TRBV12-5 to TRBJ2-7, with 9 bases lining up with TRBD1. The CDR3 has 14 residues. Germline V gene data show CDR1 as LGHNT and CDR2 as FRNRAP. V shed 4 bases and J 7 bases; nucleotides not matched to a gene: 8. CDR3 sequence reads: CASGWGTGMGEQYF. For the CDR3, the DNA is TGTGCTAGTGGTTGGGGGACAGGGATGGGAGAGCAGTACTTC.

This clone occurred many times. V usage is TRBV10-3 and J usage is TRBJ2-7; the D is unclear. Deletions cut 2 bases from V and 7 bases from J, with 12 bases between. The CDR3 length is 13 residues. CDR1 and CDR2 (germline): ENHRY, SYGVKD. This CDR3 reads CAISEPPSWEQYF. CDR3 in DNA: TGTGCCATCAGTGAGCCTCCTTCGTGGGAGCAGTACTTC.

The genes are TRBV15 and TRBJ1-2; D perhaps matches TRBD1 (6 bases). V was cut by 8 bases and J by 7 bases, with 11 bases left in between. CDR1 and CDR2 from the germline V gene are LNHNV and YYDKDF (reference sequence). CDR3 length equals 11 residues. The CDR3 region has the DNA TGTGCCACCGGAGGGGGATCTGGCTACACCTTC. It is translated as CATGGGSGYTF.

The chain joins TRBV27 to TRBJ1-2, with no clear D. Germline V gene data show CDR1 as MNHEY and CDR2 as SMNVEV (reference sequence). CDR3 length: 13 amino acids. The V and J ends lost 4 bases and 6 bases respectively, with 12 bases between them. CDR3 nucleotides: TGTGCCAGCAGTTACGCCGGGTCCCATGGCTACACCTTC. It encodes CASSYAGSHGYTF.

This clone was detected once. This sequence joins TRBV19 and TRBJ2-3; tentative D call: TRBD2 (5 bases). The CDR3 extends over 13 amino acids. V lost 10 bases and J lost 6, with 17 bases in between. Germline CDR1 LNHDA, CDR2 SQIVND (reference sequence). CDR3 loop: CATSGSRADTQYF. The CDR3 DNA follows: TGTGCCACAAGCGGCTCCCGGGCGGATACGCAGTATTTT.

The J gene is TRBJ2-7, the V gene TRBV9, with 12 bases aligning to TRBD2. The V gene's germline CDR1 is SGDLS and CDR2 YYNGEE. V shed 0 bases, J shed 5 bases, and the junction held 3 bases outside the gene matches. The CDR3 has 15 residues. CDR3 protein: CASSVVASGRDEQYF. In DNA form, the CDR3 reads TGTGCCAGCAGCGTAGTAGCTAGCGGGAGGGACGAGCAGTACTTC.

With regard to this clone: A junction end diverges from the germline sequence, so it may reflect a read error. The V and J genes are TRBV7-7 and TRBJ2-7; D is undetermined. The CDR3 length is 14 residues. Germline V gene sequence: CDR1 SSHAT, CDR2 FNYEAQ (reference sequence). The CDR3: CASSFAQSSYEQYF. The CDR3 DNA is TGTGCTAGCAGCTTCGCACAGAGTTCCTACGAGCAGTACTTC.

This chain connects TRBV27 to TRBJ1-2; D may be TRBD1 (5 bases). Trimming removed 3 bases at V and 4 bases at J, with 9 bases between. The CDR3 is made up of 13 amino acids. The germline CDR1 and CDR2 sequences are MNHEY and SMNVEV (reference sequence). CDR3 residues: CASSLGRLYGYTF. The CDR3 DNA sequence: TGTGCCAGCAGTTTGGGACGGCTCTATGGCTACACCTTC.

This clone turned up a few times. At the DNA level, this CDR3 is encoded by other sequences in the same sample as well. This CDR3 reads CASSLRGGTEAFF. Written as DNA, the CDR3 is TGCGCCAGCAGCTTGAGGGGAGGCACTGAAGCTTTCTTT. The chain employs TRBV5-1 and TRBJ1-1, with D tentatively TRBD1 (5 bases). V gave up 1 base and J gave up 4 bases, with 8 bases separating them. The CDR3 runs 13 residues. Germline V CDR1 and CDR2: SGHRS, YFSETQ.

This rearrangement joins TRBV13 to TRBJ1-2; no reliable D call. CDR1 is PRHDT and CDR2 is FYEKMQ in the germline V gene (reference sequence). V lost 4 bases, J lost 0 bases, and 12 bases lay in between. This CDR3 has 15 amino acids. The CDR3 protein is CASSWPTVSNYGYTF. In nucleotides, the CDR3 is TGTGCCAGCAGCTGGCCTACAGTCTCTAACTATGGCTACACCTTC.

The rearrangement links TRBV7-2 to TRBJ2-7; tentative D call: TRBD1 (5 bases). Per the germline V gene, CDR1 is SGHTA and CDR2 is FQGNSA. Trimming removed 5 bases from V and 3 bases from J, with 11 bases in between. The CDR3 contains 13 residues. The CDR3 sequence is CASSPQGNYEQYF. CDR3 DNA: TGTGCCAGCAGCCCCCAGGGAAACTACGAGCAGTACTTC.

This clone was seen only once. The chain uses TRBV7-2 and TRBJ2-7; the match to TRBD1 covers 7 bases. Germline V CDR1 and CDR2: SGHTA, FQGNSA. The J segment lost 4 bases and the V segment lost 4 bases, leaving 10 bases of the junction unmatched. The CDR3 contains 15 residues. The DNA of the CDR3 is TGTGCCAGCAGCTACGGGACAGATCCGGAGTACGAGCAGTACTTC. It codes for CASSYGTDPEYEQYF.

The rearrangement uses TRBV7-2 and TRBJ1-5, with D perhaps TRBD1 (5 bases). V shed 4 bases and J shed 5 bases, with 21 bases lying between them. The CDR3 totals 17 residues. The germline gives CDR1 SGHTA, CDR2 FQGNSA. CDR3 DNA sequence: TGTGCCAGCAGCTCCCGGATGGACAAGAAGGTTGATCAGCCCCAGCATTTT. It translates to CASSSRMDKKVDQPQHF.

The chain couples TRBV7-6 to TRBJ1-1; no clear D gene. The CDR3 runs to 13 residues. The ends were cut back, 3 bases at V and 1 base at J, with 6 bases in the middle. Germline-derived CDR1 and CDR2 are SGHVS and FNYEAQ. The CDR3 spells CASSLTENTEAFF. The CDR3, as DNA: TGTGCCAGCAGCTTGACGGAGAACACTGAAGCTTTCTTT.

This sequence joins TRBV7-6 and TRBJ2-7, with a possible D match to TRBD2 (6 bases). V shed 4 bases and J shed 2 bases, with 18 bases lying between them. CDR3 length: 16 residues. Germline V lookup: CDR1 SGHVS, CDR2 FNYEAQ. The CDR3 nucleotides are TGTGCCAGCAGCTCCCAAGGCGGGGTTGGAACCTACGAGCAGTACTTC. Protein: CASSSQGGVGTYEQYF.

J is TRBJ2-1 and V is TRBV7-2, with 10 bases matching TRBD2. Per germline, CDR1 SGHTA and CDR2 FQGNSA. V shed 6 bases, J shed 6 bases, and the junction held 11 bases outside the gene matches. There are 16 residues in the CDR3. For the CDR3, the DNA is TGTGCCAGCAGTTCGATAGCGGGGGGCCGTAGCAATGAGCAGTTCTTC. It is translated as CASSSIAGGRSNEQFF.

The chain combines TRBV4-3 with TRBJ2-2; no definite D call. The V end lost 0 bases, the J end lost 6 bases, and 11 bases lay between the germline ends. Germline V gene lookup returns CDR1 LGHNA and CDR2 YSLEER. The CDR3 runs to 15 residues. This CDR3 reads CASSQEIVFPGELFF. The CDR3, as DNA: TGCGCCAGCAGCCAAGAGATCGTGTTCCCCGGGGAGCTGTTTTTT.

CDR3 coding DNA: TGTGCCAGCAGTGAAGGCGAGGACAGGGGAGGGAATCAGCCCCAGCATTTT. As protein: CASSEGEDRGGNQPQHF. The chain employs TRBV6-4 and TRBJ1-5, with 9 positions matching TRBD1. This CDR3 comprises 17 residues. Germline trimming cut 3 bases from V and 4 bases from J; bases unmatched to any gene: 10. The germline gives CDR1 MRHNA, CDR2 SNTAGT.

This chain connects TRBV28 to TRBJ2-7, with 9 bases fitting TRBD2. Germline assignment: CDR1 MDHEN and CDR2 SYDVKM. The CDR3 covers 18 residues. Trimming at V came to 2 bases and at J to 0 bases, leaving 11 bases not matched to a gene. The CDR3 DNA is TGTGCCAGCAGTTTAGCGGGACTTAGCGGGAGCCACTCCTACGAGCAGTACTTC. Translating gives CASSLAGLSGSHSYEQYF.

The J gene is TRBJ2-2, the V gene TRBV18, with 7 bases aligning to TRBD2. This CDR3 is 21 amino acids long. With V trimmed by 1 base and J by 6 bases, 23 bases remained unmatched. Germline V gives CDR1 KGHSH, CDR2 LQKENI. As DNA, the CDR3 is TGTGCCAGCTCACCACTGCCCCGGGGACGGAGCGGGACTGAGGATCCCGGGGAGCTGTTTTTT. As protein: CASSPLPRGRSGTEDPGELFF.

The rearrangement joins TRBV10-3 to TRBJ1-5, with D possibly TRBD1 on 5 matching bases. Looked up from germline, CDR1 is ENHRY and CDR2 is SYGVKD. V was trimmed by 4 bases and J by 3 bases, leaving 13 bases between them. CDR3 size: 15 residues. In DNA form, the CDR3 reads TGTGCCATCAGTGCGGGGGGAGGGAACAATCAGCCCCAGCATTTT. It yields the protein CAISAGGGNNQPQHF.

The chain carries TRBV6-4 and TRBJ1-2; perhaps TRBD1 as D (5 bases). V lost 0 bases and J 5 bases, leaving 10 bases between the germline ends. Germline CDR1 reads MRHNA; CDR2 reads SNTAGT. CDR3 length equals 14 residues. CDR3 sequence (DNA): TGTGCCAGCAGTGACTCCGTCGGGGGATATGGCTACACCTTC. It translates to CASSDSVGGYGYTF.

This chain connects TRBV4-3 to TRBJ2-7; 8 bases agree with TRBD2. This CDR3 comprises 16 residues. V shed 4 bases and J 0 bases; nucleotides not matched to a gene: 8. Germline V gives CDR1 LGHNA, CDR2 YSLEER. CDR3 residues: CASSRRRGGSSYEQYF. The CDR3 region has the DNA TGCGCCAGCAGCCGCCGACGCGGGGGGAGCTCCTACGAGCAGTACTTC.